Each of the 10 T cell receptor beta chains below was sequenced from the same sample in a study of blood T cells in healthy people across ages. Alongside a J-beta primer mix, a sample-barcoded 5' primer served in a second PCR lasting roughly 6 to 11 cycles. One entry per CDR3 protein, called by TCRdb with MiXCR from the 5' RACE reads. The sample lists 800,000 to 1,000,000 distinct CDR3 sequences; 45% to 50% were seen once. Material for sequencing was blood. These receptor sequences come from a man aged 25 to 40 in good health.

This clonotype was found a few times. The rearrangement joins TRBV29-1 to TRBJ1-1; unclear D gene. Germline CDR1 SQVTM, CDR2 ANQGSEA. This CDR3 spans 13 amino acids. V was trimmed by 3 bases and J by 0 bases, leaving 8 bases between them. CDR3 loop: CSVDRTVNTEAFF. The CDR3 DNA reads TGCAGCGTTGACAGGACGGTGAACACTGAAGCTTTCTTT. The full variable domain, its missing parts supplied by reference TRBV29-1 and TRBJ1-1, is SAVISQKPSRDICQRGTSLTIQCQVDSQVTMMFWYRQQPGQSLTLIATANQGSEATYESGFVIDKFPISRPNLTFSTLTVSNMSPEDSSIYLCSVDRTVNTEAFFGQGTRLTVV.

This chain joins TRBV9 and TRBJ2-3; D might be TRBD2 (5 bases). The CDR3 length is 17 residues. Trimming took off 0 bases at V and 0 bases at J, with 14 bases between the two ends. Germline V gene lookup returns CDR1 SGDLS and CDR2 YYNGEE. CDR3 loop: CASSVGPAGGSTDTQYF. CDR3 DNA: TGTGCCAGCAGCGTAGGTCCTGCGGGTGGGAGCACAGATACGCAGTATTTT.

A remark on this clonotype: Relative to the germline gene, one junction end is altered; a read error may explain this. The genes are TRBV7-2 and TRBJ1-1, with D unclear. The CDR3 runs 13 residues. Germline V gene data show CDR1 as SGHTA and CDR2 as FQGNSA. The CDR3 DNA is TGTGCCAGCAGCTTGGAGCGCAGCACTAAAGCTTTCTTT. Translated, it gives CASSLERSTKAFF.

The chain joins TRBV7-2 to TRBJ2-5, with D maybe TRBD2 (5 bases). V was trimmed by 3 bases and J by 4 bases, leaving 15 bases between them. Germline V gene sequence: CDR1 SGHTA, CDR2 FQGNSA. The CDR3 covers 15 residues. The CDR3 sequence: CASSLSSWAGETQYF. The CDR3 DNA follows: TGTGCCAGCAGCTTGTCCTCCTGGGCGGGAGAGACCCAGTACTTC.

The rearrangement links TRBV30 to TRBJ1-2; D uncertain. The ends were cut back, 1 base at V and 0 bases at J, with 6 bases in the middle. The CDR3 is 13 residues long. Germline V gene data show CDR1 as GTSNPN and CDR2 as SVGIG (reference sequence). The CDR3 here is CAWSGPPNYGYTF. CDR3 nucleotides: TGTGCCTGGAGTGGGCCCCCTAACTATGGCTACACCTTC.

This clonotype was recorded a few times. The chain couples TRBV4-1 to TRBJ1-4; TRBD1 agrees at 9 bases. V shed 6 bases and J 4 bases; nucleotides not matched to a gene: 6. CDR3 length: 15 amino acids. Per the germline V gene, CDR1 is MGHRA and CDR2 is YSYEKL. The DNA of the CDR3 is TGCGCCAGCAGTTACCCGGGACAGGGTAATGAAAAACTGTTTTTT. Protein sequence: CASSYPGQGNEKLFF.

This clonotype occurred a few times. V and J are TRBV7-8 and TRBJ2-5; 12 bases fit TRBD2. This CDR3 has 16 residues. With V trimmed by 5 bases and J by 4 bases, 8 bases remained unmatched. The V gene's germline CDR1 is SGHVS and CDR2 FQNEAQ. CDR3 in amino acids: CASSQSSGGARETQYF. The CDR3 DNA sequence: TGTGCCAGCAGCCAATCTAGCGGGGGGGCTCGAGAGACCCAGTACTTC.

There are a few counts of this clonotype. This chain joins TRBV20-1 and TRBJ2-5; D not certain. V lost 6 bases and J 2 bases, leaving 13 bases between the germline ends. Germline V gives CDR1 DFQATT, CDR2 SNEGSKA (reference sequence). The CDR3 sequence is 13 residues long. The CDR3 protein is CSAYRTDQETQYF. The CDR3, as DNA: TGCAGTGCCTACCGGACGGATCAAGAGACCCAGTACTTC.

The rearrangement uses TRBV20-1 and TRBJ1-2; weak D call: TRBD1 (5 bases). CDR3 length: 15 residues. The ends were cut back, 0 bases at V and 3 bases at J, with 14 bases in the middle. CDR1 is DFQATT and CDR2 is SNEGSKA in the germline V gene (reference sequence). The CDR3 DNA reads TGCAGTGCTAGAGATCACCAGGGACCACACTATGGCTACACCTTC. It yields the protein CSARDHQGPHYGYTF.

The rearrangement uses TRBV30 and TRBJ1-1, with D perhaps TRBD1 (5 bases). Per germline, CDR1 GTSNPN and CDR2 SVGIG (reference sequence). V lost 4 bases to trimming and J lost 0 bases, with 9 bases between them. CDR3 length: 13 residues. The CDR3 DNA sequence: TGTGCCTGGACAGGGAGGATGAACACTGAAGCTTTCTTT. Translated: CAWTGRMNTEAFF.